The rows below give T cell receptor beta chains drawn from one sample of a study of response to subunit inactivated influenza vaccine. TCRdb recomputed calls from the RT-PCR reads with MiXCR, one row per CDR3 protein. The sample yields 860,000 or so distinct CDR3 sequences, about 20% seen once. Sequencing used PBMCs from blood, obtained less than 6 days after vaccination. These receptors originate from a man aged 45-65 years who received an inactivated influenza vaccine. The CDR3 runs from the conserved cysteine through the conserved F or W. The size entry is marked missing in some rows and otherwise reads once, few, many or a size class.

cdr3_length v_call clone_size cdr3_aa
15 TRBV10-2 - CASSEASGGPETQYF
15 TRBV11-2 few CASSLIQASTDTQYF
18 TRBV6-2/TRBV6-3 many CASIGSGGRPSSYNEQFF
15 TRBV12-3/TRBV12-4 many CASSPDGGVRGGYTF
13 TRBV6-4 few CASSETFYNEQFF
13 TRBV2 - CASSEGRVHEQYF
14 TRBV11-2 - CASSLFRNTDTQYF
15 TRBV6-2/TRBV6-3 few CASRPHSVSSYEQYF
13 TRBV6-5 few CASSYSSVNEQFF
15 TRBV12-3/TRBV12-4 many CASSTSGRRTDTQYF
18 TRBV24-1 few CATSDFSGTSGGPGEQFF
14 TRBV3-1 - CASSQARGWGEQYF
13 TRBV5-6 few CASSKHSAYEQYF
14 TRBV28 - CASSLYSRGYEQYF
15 TRBV12-3/TRBV12-4 few CASSRDRGRFQPQHF
18 TRBV11-2 many CASRPGTSGSSRRNEQFF
13 TRBV10-2 - CASSDAVNEKLFF
15 TRBV5-6 - CASSLTTTTYNEQFF
15 TRBV28 few CASRETGAGNEKLFF
12 TRBV5-1 many CASSSNQETQYF
13 TRBV7-9 many CASSLALGNEQFF
15 TRBV6-4 few CASSDRRENYNEQFF
13 TRBV4-2 few CASSQELGETQYF
16 TRBV5-1 many CASSGDRGGGNSPLHF
15 TRBV5-5 - CASSLVGGRNYGYTF
15 TRBV9 - CASTSSPSSYNEQFF
15 TRBV7-6 few CASTPQYELYNEQFF
16 TRBV7-8 few CASSYRLAGGPNEQFF
18 TRBV11-1 few CASSLAKGLASNTGELFF
16 TRBV5-4 - CASSLVGSPNTGELFF
15 TRBV2 - CASKLAGGRFNEQFF
13 TRBV20-1 few CSATTGSYNEQFF
14 TRBV12-3/TRBV12-4 - CASKGMFSNEKLFF
12 TRBV29-1 few CSVEGTSNIQYF
16 TRBV20-1 few CSAVPGGGLNTGELFF
17 TRBV5-1 many CASSLTGGLLLEETQYF
15 TRBV5-5 few CASSTTNGSGNTIYF
16 TRBV19 - CASSPTGGLREDTQYF
12 TRBV20-1 many CSAAPHYNEQFF
15 TRBV2 few CASSEAPSNTGELFF
15 TRBV20-1 few CSASPTTGRTGELFF
18 TRBV12-3/TRBV12-4 few CASTPPAGGLSNTGELFF
18 TRBV10-3 - CAISVGNTGTSGSYEQYF
17 TRBV5-5 few CASSLLPSVVSPYEQYF
16 TRBV4-3 - CASSQDLGPMGTEAFF
13 TRBV6-2/TRBV6-3 - CASSTSMYREQFF
14 TRBV5-1 many CASSGTMNTGELFF
14 TRBV12-3/TRBV12-4 - CASSLTAGGYEQYF
13 TRBV5-1 few CASSVDRGNEQYF